The 24 T cell receptor beta chains below all came from one sample that was sequenced in a study of T cell repertoires in cytomegalovirus infection (dated by TCRdb to the late 2010s). Sequencing took place on an Illumina HiSeq 1500. TCRdb trimmed public reads at Q25 via fastp, called clones via MiXCR and kept in-frame beta chains. Rows are combined by CDR3 protein, so each entry shows the most common genes and DNA. This sample holds over 450,000 distinct CDR3 sequences; around 11% were observed only once. The ten largest clones add up to approximately 10% of the sample. Material for sequencing was PBMCs. The receptors were sampled from a human donor in good health (CMV status not recorded). Some clones in this sample may be carry-over from other donors' samples.

The table lists this clonotype with a few counts. The rearrangement joins TRBV20-1 to TRBJ1-4; 7 bases map to TRBD1. This CDR3 is 14 amino acids long. J lost 3 bases, V lost 3 bases, and 4 bases had no gene match. CDR1 and CDR2 from the germline V gene are DFQATT and SNEGSKA (reference sequence). The CDR3 coding sequence is TGCAGTGCTAGTGCGGGACAGCCTAATGAAAAACTGTTTTTT. Translation: CSASAGQPNEKLFF.

This clonotype was seen ten or more times. Here the CDR3 reads CASSLLASGRETQYF. CDR3 nucleotide sequence: TGTGCCAGCAGTTTATTAGCTAGCGGGAGGGAGACCCAGTACTTC. V is TRBV27 and J is TRBJ2-5, with 11 bases identical to TRBD2. Germline V gene sequence: CDR1 MNHEY, CDR2 SMNVEV (reference sequence). Germline trimming cut 1 base from V and 5 bases from J; bases unmatched to any gene: 3. The CDR3 is 15 residues long.

This clonotype was recorded at least ten times. The V and J genes are TRBV15 and TRBJ2-2; D remains ambiguous. Trimming took off 0 bases at V and 1 base at J, with 9 bases between the two ends. CDR1 is LNHNV and CDR2 is YYDKDF in the germline V gene (reference sequence). This CDR3 region has 16 residues. The chain's CDR3 is CATSREHLGNTGELFF. The CDR3 bases are TGTGCCACCAGCAGAGAGCACTTGGGGAACACCGGGGAGCTGTTTTTT.

This clonotype was observed at least ten times. J is TRBJ2-1 and V is TRBV11-2; TRBD2 agrees at 9 bases. The V gene's germline CDR1 is SGHAT and CDR2 FQNNGV. J lost 12 bases, V lost 2 bases, and 8 bases had no gene match. The CDR3 sequence is 14 residues long. CDR3 DNA: TGTGCCAGCAGCTTAAGTAGCGGGGGCATGGGGCAGTTCTTC. It translates to CASSLSSGGMGQFF.

This clonotype was detected ten times or more. This chain uses TRBV7-2 with TRBJ2-5; perhaps TRBD1 as D (5 bases). Germline loops: CDR1 SGHTA, CDR2 FQGNSA. The CDR3 is made up of 13 amino acids. V was shortened by 5 bases and J by 5 bases, with 12 bases between the two germline ends. The DNA for the CDR3 is TGTGCCAGCAGCGGACCGGCAGGGGAGACCCAGTACTTC. As protein: CASSGPAGETQYF.

This clonotype has at least ten counts. The chain joins TRBV7-3 to TRBJ2-1; 9 positions match TRBD2. Germline V CDR1 and CDR2: SGHTA, FQGTGA. The CDR3 runs 16 residues. J lost 2 bases, V lost 0 bases, and 2 bases had no gene match. The CDR3 spells CASSLTAGGPYNEQFF. In nucleotides, the CDR3 is TGTGCCAGCAGCTTAACGGCGGGAGGGCCCTACAATGAGCAGTTCTTC.

CDR3 in amino acids: CSADKMKDSYEQYF. The DNA of the CDR3 is TGCAGTGCTGACAAAATGAAGGACTCCTACGAGCAGTACTTC. V is TRBV20-1 and J is TRBJ2-7; D remains unclear. V was cut by 5 bases and J by 0 bases, with 14 bases left in between. CDR1 is DFQATT, CDR2 SNEGSKA, per germline (reference sequence). The CDR3 is 14 amino acids.

At least ten counts were recorded for this clonotype. The chain couples TRBV7-3 to TRBJ1-2, with no clear D. Per the germline V gene, CDR1 is SGHTA and CDR2 is FQGTGA. The CDR3 consists of 13 residues. The V end was cut by 0 bases, the J end by 6 bases, with 8 bases between. CDR3 sequence reads: CASSLTVKDGYTF. In nucleotides, the CDR3 is TGTGCCAGCAGCTTAACTGTTAAGGATGGCTACACCTTC.

There are many counts of this clonotype. The gene calls are TRBV6-5 and TRBJ2-1; 10 bases are a match to TRBD2. The germline CDR1 and CDR2 sequences are MNHEY and SVGAGI. The CDR3 is 15 amino acids. The V and J ends lost 2 bases and 3 bases, in that order; junction bases with no gene match: 1. The chain's CDR3 is CASSYERGGYNEQFF. CDR3 sequence (DNA): TGTGCCAGCAGTTACGAGCGGGGGGGCTACAATGAGCAGTTCTTC.

This clonotype was seen at least ten times. V usage is TRBV29-1 and J usage is TRBJ1-2; 9 bases map to TRBD1. The V and J ends lost 0 bases and 5 bases, in that order; junction bases with no gene match: 4. Germline CDR1 reads SQVTM; CDR2 reads ANQGSEA. This CDR3 is 14 amino acids long. The CDR3 spells CSVEDLGQGYGYTF. CDR3 coding DNA: TGCAGCGTTGAAGATCTTGGACAGGGGTATGGCTACACCTTC.

Points on this clonotype: A clone one base away is much larger, so this may be a read error. This chain joins TRBV2 and TRBJ2-2; D not certain. The germline V gene has CDR1 SNHLY and CDR2 FYNNEI. The CDR3 loop spans 13 amino acids. The CDR3 here is CPSSVEDTGELFF. The CDR3 nucleotides are TGTCCCAGCAGTGTTGAGGACACCGGGGAGCTGTTTTTT. Supplemented by reference TRBV2 and TRBJ2-2, the full variable domain reads EPEVTQTPSHQVTQMGQEVILRCVPISNHLYFYWYRQILGQKVEFLVSFYNNEISEKSEIFDDQFSVERPDGSNFTLKIRSTKLEDSAMYFCPSSVEDTGELFFGEGSRLTVL.

This clonotype occurred many times. The V gene is TRBV7-9, the J gene TRBJ2-6; D not certain. This CDR3 comprises 17 residues. The germline V gene encodes CDR1 SEHNR and CDR2 FQNEAQ (reference sequence). V shed 1 base and J shed 0 bases, with 10 bases lying between them. CDR3 sequence reads: CASSLVGRLSGANVLTF. The CDR3 DNA is TGTGCCAGCAGCTTAGTAGGAAGGCTCTCTGGGGCCAACGTCCTGACTTTC. Complete variable domain (other parts from reference TRBV7-9 and TRBJ2-6): DTGVSQNPRHKITKRGQNVTFRCDPISEHNRLYWYRQTLGQGPEFLTYFQNEAQLEKSRLLSDRFSAERPKGSFSTLEIQRTEQGDSAMYLCASSLVGRLSGANVLTFGAGSRLTVL.

This clonotype was counted at least ten times. The chain is built from TRBV2 and TRBJ2-7; D is unresolved. Germline CDR1 SNHLY, CDR2 FYNNEI. Trimming removed 6 bases from V and 3 bases from J, with 12 bases in between. The CDR3 contains 13 residues. Here the CDR3 DNA reads TGTGCCAGCAGAAGGTTTGGTCTCTACGAGCAGTACTTC. Protein sequence: CASRRFGLYEQYF.

This clonotype was counted a few times. DNA for the CDR3: TGTGCCACCCGAGGACTAGCGGGGGAGACCCAGTACTTC. Translated: CATRGLAGETQYF. The V and J genes are TRBV10-3 and TRBJ2-5; 12 bases fit TRBD2. In germline, CDR1 is ENHRY, CDR2 SYGVKD. The V segment lost 10 bases and the J segment 5 bases; nucleotides outside the gene matches: 5. The CDR3 is 13 residues long.

This clonotype was detected ten times or more. This chain's CDR3 is CASSSLQTVNTEAFF. The CDR3 DNA is TGTGCCAGCAGCTCCCTCCAAACAGTGAACACTGAAGCTTTCTTT. V and J are TRBV11-2 and TRBJ1-1; D unclear. The germline V gene has CDR1 SGHAT and CDR2 FQNNGV. CDR3 size: 15 residues. V gave up 4 bases and J gave up 0 bases, with 12 bases separating them.

This clonotype was counted at least ten times. J is TRBJ2-5 and V is TRBV15, with D perhaps TRBD1 (5 bases). The V end lost 0 bases, the J end lost 2 bases, and 7 bases lay between the germline ends. Germline assignment: CDR1 LNHNV and CDR2 YYDKDF (reference sequence). CDR3 length: 14 residues. DNA of the CDR3: TGTGCCACCAGCAGAGAGGCAGGGCAAGAGACCCAGTACTTC. Translating gives CATSREAGQETQYF.

This chain connects TRBV5-6 to TRBJ1-1; weak D call: TRBD1 (6 bases). CDR3 length: 15 amino acids. V lost 4 bases, J lost 5 bases, and 18 bases lay in between. CDR1 and CDR2 (germline): SGHDT, YYEEEE. The CDR3 region is CASSLRTALWTEAFF. CDR3 coding DNA: TGTGCCAGCAGCCTAAGGACAGCATTGTGGACTGAAGCTTTCTTT.

This clonotype was seen ten or more times. The chain links TRBV11-2 to TRBJ1-2, with TRBD1 matching over 8 bases. The V gene's germline CDR1 is SGHAT and CDR2 FQNNGV. This CDR3 comprises 17 residues. Trimming cost V 5 bases and J 5 bases; bases outside gene matches: 16. The CDR3: CASSAIRDRRPRYGYTF. As DNA, the CDR3 is TGTGCCAGCAGCGCCATCCGGGACAGGCGCCCTCGTTATGGCTACACCTTC.

This clonotype was counted ten times or more. The chain couples TRBV6-7 to TRBJ2-3; 7 bases are a match to TRBD1. TRBV6-7 counts as an open reading frame of uncertain function. Trimming took 7 bases from V and 2 from J; bases not matched to a gene: 12. This CDR3 has 16 amino acids. CDR3 region: CASNLSAGTDTDTQYF. CDR3 coding DNA: TGTGCCAGCAATCTTTCGGCAGGGACAGACACAGATACGCAGTATTTT.

On this clonotype: This sequence may be a read error, since a much larger clone differs from it by one base. The rearrangement joins TRBV12-3 or TRBV12-4 to TRBJ2-2, with 7 bases fitting TRBD1. Trimming cost V 5 bases and J 3 bases; bases outside gene matches: 3. The CDR3 length is 14 residues. The CDR3 loop is CASSGQADTGELFF. The CDR3 DNA is TGTGCCAGCAGTGGACAGGCGGACACCGGGGAGCTGTTTTTT.

In this sample, this clonotype turned up many times. The V gene is TRBV7-8, the J gene TRBJ2-1; 9 nucleotides line up with TRBD1. The V gene end was trimmed by 1 base and the J gene end by 4 bases; junction bases not matched to a gene: 5. The CDR3 consists of 16 residues. The V gene's germline CDR1 is SGHVS and CDR2 FQNEAQ. Here the CDR3 DNA reads TGTGCCAGCAGCTTAGAAAGGACAGGGGATTACAATGAGCAGTTCTTC. Translation: CASSLERTGDYNEQFF.

This clonotype was picked up many times. The V call is TRBV7-2, the J call TRBJ2-2; possibly TRBD2 for D (7 bases). Germline CDR1 SGHTA, CDR2 FQGNSA. Trimming removed 0 bases at V and 5 bases at J, with 13 bases between. The CDR3 has 16 amino acids. The CDR3 loop reads CASSLAGGQTTGELFF. For the CDR3, the DNA is TGTGCCAGCAGCTTAGCGGGGGGGCAAACAACCGGGGAGCTGTTTTTT.

This clonotype was seen only a few times. V usage is TRBV3-1 and J usage is TRBJ2-7; 7 nucleotides align to TRBD1. V lost 4 bases to trimming and J lost 3 bases; unmatched junction nucleotides: 12. CDR3 length: 16 residues. Germline-derived CDR1 and CDR2 are LGHDT and YNNKEL (reference sequence). The CDR3 DNA reads as TGTGCCAGCAGCCGCGCCCGGGACAGATTTTACTACGAGCAGTACTTC. Translating gives CASSRARDRFYYEQYF.

This clonotype was seen many times. The rearrangement links TRBV7-6 to TRBJ2-1, with no clear D. Trimming took off 2 bases at V and 2 bases at J, with 19 bases between the two ends. The CDR3 extends over 18 amino acids. Germline CDR1 reads SGHVS; CDR2 reads FNYEAQ. Here the CDR3 DNA reads TGTGCCAGCAGCTTAAATTGGTTGGGTCACATTACCTACAATGAGCAGTTCTTC. The encoded protein is CASSLNWLGHITYNEQFF. The variable domain in full, with the rest retrieved from reference TRBV7-6 and TRBJ2-1, is GAGVSQSPRYKVTKRGQDVALRCDPISGHVSLYWYRQALGQGPEFLTYFNYEAQQDKSGLPNDRFSAERPEGSISTLTIQRTEQRDSAMYRCASSLNWLGHITYNEQFFGPGTRLTVL.